The present entry profiles one TCR beta chain with its context. This sample was included in a study of control samples from healthy donors and cancer patients. The length of the CDR3 is 14 residues. The germline V gene encodes CDR1 LGHNA and CDR2 YNFKEQ. V lost 5 bases to trimming and J lost 0 bases, with 7 bases between them. The method was immunoSEQ multiplex PCR; TCRdb's version includes in-frame clones alone and lacks a portion of them. The sample has roughly 150,000 clones; around 88% are singletons. Input material: blood. This TCR derives from a man younger than 35 in good health. The V and J genes are TRBV4-2 and TRBJ2-2, with no clear D. CDR3 DNA sequence: TGTGCCAGCAGCTCGGTAACGAACACCGGGGAGCTGTTTTTT. Protein: CASSSVTNTGELFF.